Below, 5 T cell receptor beta chains from the same sample are listed, as sequenced in a study of cytomegalovirus exposure and HLA in healthy donors. PCR involved 60 Vbeta and 13 Jbeta primers. The protocol was immunoSEQ multiplex PCR, while the TCRdb copy is restricted to in-frame clones and leaves out a portion. Among about 150,000 clones listed, more than 75% were seen once. The sequenced sample consisted of PBMCs. These receptors were obtained from a woman aged 40 to 50 in good health and CMV-seropositive.

This clone was seen only a few times. The chain uses TRBV5-4 and TRBJ2-3; TRBD2 matches at 8 bases. V lost 0 bases to trimming and J lost 4 bases; unmatched junction nucleotides: 13. CDR1 is SGHNT and CDR2 is YYREEE in the germline V gene (reference sequence). CDR3 length equals 18 residues. The CDR3 DNA reads TGTGCCAGCAGCTTGGGGAGGTCCAGCGGGAGCTTCCCAGATACGCAGTATTTT. Protein sequence: CASSLGRSSGSFPDTQYF.

V and J are TRBV6-5 and TRBJ1-1; 7 nucleotides match TRBD1. Germline loops: CDR1 MNHEY, CDR2 SVGAGI. V shed 10 bases, J shed 0 bases, and the junction held 11 bases outside the gene matches. The CDR3 has 15 amino acids. Here the CDR3 reads CATGQDLSVNTEAFF. The CDR3 DNA follows: TGTGCCACCGGACAGGACCTATCGGTGAACACTGAAGCTTTCTTT.

The J gene is TRBJ2-6, the V gene TRBV7-3; no definite D call. CDR1 and CDR2 (germline): SGHTA, FQGTGA. The V end lost 0 bases, the J end lost 11 bases, and 8 bases lay between the germline ends. This CDR3 comprises 13 residues. The CDR3 region has the DNA TGTGCCAGCAGCTTAACTACTAACGACGTCCTGACTTTC. It is translated as CASSLTTNDVLTF.

V usage is TRBV2 and J usage is TRBJ2-7, with 14 bases that match TRBD2. Germline V CDR1 and CDR2: SNHLY, FYNNEI. The CDR3 loop spans 16 amino acids. The trim removed 3 bases at V and 4 bases at J, leaving 5 bases unmatched. CDR3 residues: CASSEGLAGVGYEQYF. In nucleotides, the CDR3 is TGTGCCAGCAGTGAGGGACTAGCGGGAGTAGGGTACGAGCAGTACTTC.

The chain joins TRBV13 to TRBJ2-6; tentative D call: TRBD1 (6 bases). This CDR3 is 19 amino acids long. Trimming took 5 bases from V and 3 from J, leaving 23 bases between them. CDR1 PRHDT and CDR2 FYEKMQ come from the germline V gene (reference sequence). The DNA of the CDR3 is TGTGCCAGCAGCCCTAGGCCCGCAAACAGGGTTAATGGGGCCAACGTCCTGACTTTC. Residues: CASSPRPANRVNGANVLTF.